These 2 T cell receptor beta chains were sequenced from one sample in a study of blood T cells in healthy people across ages. A second PCR of 7 to 11 cycles used a sample-barcoded 5' primer and a J-beta primer mix. Using its own MiXCR run on the 5' RACE reads, TCRdb lists one record per CDR3 protein. The sample has hundreds of thousands of distinct CDR3 sequences; roughly 20% are singletons. Sequencing input: blood. The receptor source for this set is an older man in good health.

This clonotype has a handful of counts. CDR3 amino acids: CASRTTGQSSYEQYF. CDR3 sequence (DNA): TGTGCCAGCAGAACAACGGGACAGAGTTCCTACGAGCAGTACTTC. V gene TRBV28 combines with J gene TRBJ2-7; TRBD1 aligns across 7 bases. J gave up 1 base and V 6 bases, and 9 bases lay outside the gene matches. The germline V gene encodes CDR1 MDHEN and CDR2 SYDVKM. The CDR3 is made up of 15 amino acids. Complete variable domain (other parts from reference TRBV28 and TRBJ2-7): DVKVTQSSRYLVKRTGEKVFLECVQDMDHENMFWYRQDPGLGLRLIYFSYDVKMKEKGDIPEGYSVSREKKERFSLILESASTNQTSMYLCASRTTGQSSYEQYFGPGTRLTVT.

V and J are TRBV14 and TRBJ1-2, with D possibly being TRBD1 (6 bases). This CDR3 region has 13 residues. V was shortened by 1 base and J by 7 bases, with 10 bases between the two germline ends. Germline-derived CDR1 and CDR2 are SGHDN and FVKESK. The CDR3 region has the DNA TGTGCCAGCAGCCAAGTGGGGGGCTGTGGCTACACCTTC. It translates to CASSQVGGCGYTF. Looking up the rest from reference TRBV14 and TRBJ1-2 gives the full variable domain: EAGVTQFPSHSVIEKGQTVTLRCDPISGHDNLYWYRRVMGKEIKFLLHFVKESKQDESGMPNNRFLAERTGGTYSTLKVQPAELEDSGVYFCASSQVGGCGYTFGSGTRLTVV.